The clone carrying this T cell receptor (beta chain) was observed a handful of times. The antigen is not known. This may come from a read error, since a much larger clone is one base off. The germline V gene encodes CDR1 SGHTA and CDR2 FQGNSA. V gave up 4 bases and J gave up 0 bases, with 7 bases separating them. The CDR3 has 14 residues. A second PCR of about 7 to 11 cycles used a sample-barcoded 5' primer and a J-beta primer mix. TCRdb used MiXCR to reprocess the 5' RACE reads, holding one entry per CDR3 protein. The repertoire has more than 800,000 distinct CDR3 sequences, about 28% of them found once; the top ten carry approximately 15%. The data derive from a study of blood T cells in healthy people across ages. Findings and caveats of the study: Per million T cells, TCR beta diversity dropped about linearly as age rose.

This chain links TRBV7-2 with TRBJ2-4; D may be TRBD2 (5 bases). Sequencing used blood. This clonotype was obtained from a woman aged 80 or older in good health. CDR3 loop: CASSCGLAKNIQYF. CDR3 bases: TGTGCCAGCAGCTGCGGACTAGCCAAAAACATTCAGTACTTC.